This T cell receptor (beta chain) was sequenced during a study of blood T cell repertoires in COVID-19. Study in general: Sample material is recorded as cDNA or gDNA derived from T cells, B-cell-depleted T cells, or PBMCs.

CDR3 size: 16 residues. V shed 4 bases and J shed 3 bases, with 17 bases lying between them. Germline CDR1 SGHRS, CDR2 YFSETQ. Assignments of participants to cohorts depended upon their own reported clinical history. Cohort 3 recovery required two negative PCRs, clearance, or symptom resolution. The authors' processing: Reference gene primer amplification gave nucleated cell count estimates. Data came from immunoSEQ multiplex PCR; TCRdb stores just in-frame clones and leaves some out. For V, J and clone size, that table is used; D and trimming come from the DNA. The repertoire holds under 200,000 clones, with over 70% as singletons. A few counts support this clone.

The TCR originated in a woman aged 60-70 years who had recovered from COVID-19. This chain uses TRBV5-1 with TRBJ2-4; the D gene is possibly TRBD1 (5 bases). Sequenced material: PBMCs or T cells enriched from blood (not recorded which). For the CDR3, the DNA is TGCGCCAGCAGCCATCCCAGGGTAGAAGGCAAAAACATTCAGTACTTC. It specifies CASSHPRVEGKNIQYF.